This T cell receptor beta chain stems from a study of T cells in Graves' hyperthyroidism and ophthalmopathy. Germline trimming cut 6 bases from V and 8 bases from J; bases unmatched to any gene: 8. The CDR3 totals 15 residues. From germline, CDR1 is MNHEY and CDR2 SMNVEV (reference sequence). This clonotype was observed a few times. It was RNA transcripts that yielded the amplified TCR beta CDR3 regions. HTBI primers were used for first-round RT-PCR of the TCR CDR3. Each CDR3 protein gets one entry after TCRdb re-called the multiplex PCR reads with MiXCR. The sample lists about 710,000 distinct CDR3 sequences, around 15% seen once, with approximately 8.4% in the top ten. Diagnoses were established using clinical symptoms, serum thyroxine and TRAb, thyroid ultrasound and orbital computed tomography.

Sequencing was carried out using blood. The sequence derives from a man between 18 and 35 years old with Graves' hyperthyroidism. V usage is TRBV27 and J usage is TRBJ1-4, with 11 bases fitting TRBD1. This chain's CDR3 is CASSAGTGGREKLFF. The CDR3 DNA follows: TGTGCCAGCAGCGCCGGGACAGGGGGGCGGGAAAAACTGTTTTTT.